A selection of T cell receptor beta chains follows, all from one sample in a study of T cell changes during pregnancy in multiple sclerosis. Only in-frame clones appear in the TCRdb table, and some are missing; sequencing was by immunoSEQ multiplex PCR. The sample carries roughly 60,000 clones, over 80% recorded once. Sequencing was performed on CD4+ T cells from peripheral blood mononuclear cells, taken in the first trimester of pregnancy. The receptors here all came from a female donor with multiple sclerosis, enrolled in a pregnancy study. Each CDR3 is given with its conserved first and last residue. Fields, in order: clone size, CDR3 length, V gene, D gene, J gene, CDR3 protein, CDR3 DNA. D genes are given only for firm matches. For some rows the clone size is stated as once, few or many, or as a class when expanded; others skip it.

clone_size: -
cdr3_length: 14
v_call: TRBV25-1
d_call: -
j_call: TRBJ1-2
cdr3_aa: CASSEIGLGDGYTF
cdr3_nt: TGTGCCAGCAGTGAAATAGGGCTAGGGGATGGCTACACCTTC

clone_size: few
cdr3_length: 16
v_call: TRBV9
d_call: TRBD1
j_call: TRBJ1-6
cdr3_aa: CASSEDRGGYNSPLHF
cdr3_nt: TGTGCCAGCAGCGAGGACAGGGGGGGTTATAATTCACCCCTCCACTTT

clone_size: -
cdr3_length: 16
v_call: TRBV6-6
d_call: -
j_call: TRBJ1-5
cdr3_aa: CASTRGSAGVGQPQHF
cdr3_nt: TGTGCCAGCACCCGAGGCTCGGCAGGGGTCGGTCAGCCCCAGCATTTT

clone_size: -
cdr3_length: 12
v_call: TRBV7-2
d_call: -
j_call: TRBJ2-4
cdr3_aa: CASSLAENIQYF
cdr3_nt: TGTGCCAGCAGCTTAGCCGAAAACATTCAGTACTTC

clone_size: -
cdr3_length: 13
v_call: TRBV5-4
d_call: -
j_call: TRBJ1-4
cdr3_aa: CASSLVGREKLFF
cdr3_nt: TGTGCCAGCAGCTTGGTCGGTCGGGAAAAACTGTTTTTT

clone_size: -
cdr3_length: 14
v_call: TRBV27
d_call: TRBD1
j_call: TRBJ1-2
cdr3_aa: CASSSRTGNYGYTF
cdr3_nt: TGTGCCAGCAGTTCCCGGACAGGGAACTATGGCTACACCTTC

clone_size: -
cdr3_length: 19
v_call: TRBV5-8
d_call: -
j_call: TRBJ1-2
cdr3_aa: CASSLRPGKFSDRDNGYTF
cdr3_nt: TGTGCCAGCAGCTTACGCCCCGGGAAGTTCTCAGACCGGGACAATGGCTACACCTTC

clone_size: -
cdr3_length: 16
v_call: TRBV7-3
d_call: TRBD2
j_call: TRBJ2-3
cdr3_aa: CASSLDSAGGPDTQYF
cdr3_nt: TGTGCCAGCAGCTTAGACTCAGCGGGGGGGCCAGATACGCAGTATTTT

clone_size: -
cdr3_length: 13
v_call: TRBV30
d_call: -
j_call: TRBJ2-2
cdr3_aa: CAWSTRRTGELFF
cdr3_nt: TGTGCCTGGAGTACTAGGCGTACCGGGGAGCTGTTTTTT

clone_size: few
cdr3_length: 15
v_call: TRBV7-2
d_call: TRBD2
j_call: TRBJ2-5
cdr3_aa: CASSLTSGGEETQYF
cdr3_nt: TGTGCCAGCAGCTTGACTAGCGGGGGCGAGGAGACCCAGTACTTC

clone_size: -
cdr3_length: 19
v_call: TRBV5-6
d_call: TRBD1
j_call: TRBJ1-6
cdr3_aa: CASSLFLYRGNLYNSPLHF
cdr3_nt: TGTGCCAGCAGCTTGTTTCTGTACAGGGGGAATTTATATAATTCACCCCTCCACTTT

clone_size: once
cdr3_length: 16
v_call: TRBV4-2
d_call: -
j_call: TRBJ1-5
cdr3_aa: CASSQETTELFRPQHF
cdr3_nt: TGTGCCAGCAGCCAAGAGACTACGGAGCTTTTTCGGCCCCAGCATTTT

clone_size: -
cdr3_length: 14
v_call: TRBV7-8
d_call: TRBD2
j_call: TRBJ2-2
cdr3_aa: CASSRRGDNGELFF
cdr3_nt: TGTGCCAGCAGCCGGCGGGGGGACAACGGGGAGCTGTTTTTT

clone_size: -
cdr3_length: 14
v_call: TRBV9
d_call: -
j_call: TRBJ1-6
cdr3_aa: CASSVIGDNSPLHF
cdr3_nt: TGTGCCAGCAGCGTTATAGGGGATAATTCACCCCTCCACTTT

clone_size: once
cdr3_length: 17
v_call: TRBV5-1
d_call: TRBD1
j_call: TRBJ2-5
cdr3_aa: CASSSRTGGASGETQYF
cdr3_nt: TGCGCCAGCAGCTCCCGGACAGGGGGCGCGTCGGGAGAGACCCAGTACTTC

clone_size: -
cdr3_length: 13
v_call: TRBV6-6
d_call: -
j_call: TRBJ2-2
cdr3_aa: CASQRRGAGELFF
cdr3_nt: TGTGCCAGCCAAAGGCGGGGTGCCGGGGAGCTGTTTTTT

clone_size: -
cdr3_length: 11
v_call: TRBV30
d_call: -
j_call: TRBJ1-2
cdr3_aa: CAWRRRGGYTF
cdr3_nt: TGTGCCTGGAGGCGTAGGGGGGGCTACACCTTC

clone_size: -
cdr3_length: 15
v_call: TRBV2
d_call: -
j_call: TRBJ2-2
cdr3_aa: CASTSVAGSTGELFF
cdr3_nt: TGTGCCAGCACCTCAGTCGCCGGGAGCACCGGGGAGCTGTTTTTT

clone_size: -
cdr3_length: 15
v_call: TRBV6-5
d_call: -
j_call: TRBJ2-7
cdr3_aa: CATSLSLVETYEQYF
cdr3_nt: TGTGCCACCTCTCTGTCACTAGTGGAGACCTACGAGCAGTACTTC

clone_size: -
cdr3_length: 18
v_call: TRBV19
d_call: -
j_call: TRBJ2-6
cdr3_aa: CASSLGTGVSPGANVLTF
cdr3_nt: TGTGCCAGTAGTCTCGGGACGGGGGTGAGTCCTGGGGCCAACGTCCTGACTTTC

clone_size: -
cdr3_length: 16
v_call: TRBV12-5
d_call: TRBD1
j_call: TRBJ1-2
cdr3_aa: CASGRTGSPPNYGYTF
cdr3_nt: TGTGCTAGTGGTCGGACAGGGTCCCCTCCTAACTATGGCTACACCTTC

clone_size: -
cdr3_length: 18
v_call: TRBV5-4
d_call: TRBD1
j_call: TRBJ2-6
cdr3_aa: CASSAAWTGFTGANVLTF
cdr3_nt: TGTGCCAGCAGCGCCGCTTGGACAGGGTTCACTGGGGCCAACGTCCTGACTTTC

clone_size: -
cdr3_length: 13
v_call: TRBV19
d_call: -
j_call: TRBJ1-5
cdr3_aa: CASIFRVTQPQHF
cdr3_nt: TGTGCCTCTATTTTCAGGGTGACCCAGCCCCAGCATTTT

clone_size: -
cdr3_length: 16
v_call: TRBV25-1
d_call: TRBD2
j_call: TRBJ2-1
cdr3_aa: CASSDLGLADYNEQFF
cdr3_nt: TGTGCCAGCAGTGACCTGGGACTAGCGGATTACAATGAGCAGTTCTTC

clone_size: -
cdr3_length: 14
v_call: TRBV5-6
d_call: TRBD2
j_call: TRBJ2-7
cdr3_aa: CASSPPGLPYEQYF
cdr3_nt: TGTGCCAGCAGCCCACCGGGACTACCCTACGAGCAGTACTTC

clone_size: -
cdr3_length: 13
v_call: TRBV29-1
d_call: TRBD1
j_call: TRBJ1-1
cdr3_aa: CSAGQGMNTEAFF
cdr3_nt: TGCAGCGCAGGACAGGGAATGAACACTGAAGCTTTCTTT

clone_size: -
cdr3_length: 16
v_call: TRBV11-1
d_call: TRBD2
j_call: TRBJ2-7
cdr3_aa: CASSFTSGGVPYEQYF
cdr3_nt: TGTGCCAGCAGCTTCACTAGCGGGGGGGTACCCTACGAGCAGTACTTC

clone_size: -
cdr3_length: 19
v_call: TRBV4-3
d_call: TRBD1
j_call: TRBJ2-2
cdr3_aa: CASSQDLRGRTSVTGELFF
cdr3_nt: TGCGCCAGCAGCCAAGATCTGAGGGGGCGGACCTCGGTCACCGGGGAGCTGTTTTTT

clone_size: once
cdr3_length: 17
v_call: TRBV4-3
d_call: TRBD2
j_call: TRBJ2-2
cdr3_aa: CASSQALAGGYTGELFF
cdr3_nt: TGCGCCAGCAGCCAAGCCCTAGCGGGGGGGTACACCGGGGAGCTGTTTTTT

clone_size: -
cdr3_length: 14
v_call: TRBV7-9
d_call: -
j_call: TRBJ2-5
cdr3_aa: CASSLQGNQETQYF
cdr3_nt: TGTGCCAGCAGCTTACAGGGAAACCAAGAGACCCAGTACTTC

clone_size: -
cdr3_length: 16
v_call: TRBV5-3
d_call: -
j_call: TRBJ1-1
cdr3_aa: CARSGGRVRPATEAFF
cdr3_nt: TGTGCCAGAAGCGGGGGCCGGGTACGCCCGGCCACTGAAGCTTTCTTT

clone_size: -
cdr3_length: 14
v_call: TRBV6-5
d_call: -
j_call: TRBJ1-6
cdr3_aa: CASSQTGYNSPLHF
cdr3_nt: TGTGCCAGCAGTCAGACGGGTTATAATTCACCCCTCCACTTT

clone_size: -
cdr3_length: 13
v_call: TRBV5-5
d_call: -
j_call: TRBJ2-7
cdr3_aa: CASSFSQGYEQYF
cdr3_nt: TGTGCCAGCAGCTTCAGTCAGGGGTACGAGCAGTACTTC

clone_size: -
cdr3_length: 12
v_call: TRBV29-1
d_call: -
j_call: TRBJ1-1
cdr3_aa: CSVERGGTEAFF
cdr3_nt: TGCAGCGTTGAGCGGGGGGGTACTGAAGCTTTCTTT

clone_size: -
cdr3_length: 14
v_call: TRBV7-8
d_call: TRBD1
j_call: TRBJ2-3
cdr3_aa: CASSLGQGADTQYF
cdr3_nt: TGTGCCAGCAGCTTAGGGCAGGGGGCAGATACGCAGTATTTT